Here is one T cell receptor (beta chain) with its context. These data belong to a study of shared clonotypes between healthy human individuals. The CDR3 is 18 residues long. Germline CDR1 reads SGHNT; CDR2 reads YYREEE (reference sequence). J lost 1 base, V lost 0 bases, and 8 bases had no gene match. Repertoires were generated with immunoSEQ multiplex PCR, while TCRdb's copy carries only in-frame clones and drops some. The sample lists around 350,000 clones, around 79% seen once, with over 9.5% in the top ten. This TCR derives from a man under 40 in good health. The source material was memory CD4+ T cells sorted from blood. As to subset: CD45RA-negative fraction. V and J are TRBV5-4 and TRBJ2-3; TRBD2 matches 10 bases. The CDR3 region has the DNA TGTGCCAGCAGCTTGGTAGCGGGAGGTCGATTCGGCACAGATACGCAGTATTTT. Translation: CASSLVAGGRFGTDTQYF.